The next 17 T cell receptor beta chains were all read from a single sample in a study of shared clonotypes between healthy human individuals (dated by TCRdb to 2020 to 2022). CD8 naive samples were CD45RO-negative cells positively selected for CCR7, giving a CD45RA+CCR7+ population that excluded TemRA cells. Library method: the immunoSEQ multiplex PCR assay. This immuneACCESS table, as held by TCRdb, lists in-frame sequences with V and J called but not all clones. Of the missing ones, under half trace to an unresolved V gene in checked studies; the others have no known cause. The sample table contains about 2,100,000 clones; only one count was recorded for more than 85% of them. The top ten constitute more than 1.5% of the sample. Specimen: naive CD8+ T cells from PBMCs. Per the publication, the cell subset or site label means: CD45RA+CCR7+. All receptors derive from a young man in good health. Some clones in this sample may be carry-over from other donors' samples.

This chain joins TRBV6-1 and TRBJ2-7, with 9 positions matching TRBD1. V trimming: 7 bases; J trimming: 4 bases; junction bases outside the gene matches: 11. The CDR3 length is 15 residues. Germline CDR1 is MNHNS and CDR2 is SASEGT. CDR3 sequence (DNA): TGTGCCAGCATGAGTATCCGGACAGGGGTTTACGAGCAGTACTTC. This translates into CASMSIRTGVYEQYF.

In DNA form, the CDR3 reads TGCGCCAGCAGTGGAAGGGGCCGCCTAGCGGGAGGATACACCGGGGAGCTGTTTTTT. This translates into CASSGRGRLAGGYTGELFF. The V gene is TRBV10-1, the J gene TRBJ2-2; TRBD2 matches 11 bases. The germline CDR1 and CDR2 sequences are WNHNN and SYGVQD (reference sequence). V dropped 4 bases and J dropped 3; count of bases not matched to a gene: 13. The CDR3 runs to 19 residues.

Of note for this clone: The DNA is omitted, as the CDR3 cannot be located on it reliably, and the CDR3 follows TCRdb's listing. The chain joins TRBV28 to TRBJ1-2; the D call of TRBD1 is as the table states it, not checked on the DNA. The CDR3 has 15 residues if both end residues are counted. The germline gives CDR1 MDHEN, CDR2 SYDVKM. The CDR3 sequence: CASSSSTGYPYGYTF.

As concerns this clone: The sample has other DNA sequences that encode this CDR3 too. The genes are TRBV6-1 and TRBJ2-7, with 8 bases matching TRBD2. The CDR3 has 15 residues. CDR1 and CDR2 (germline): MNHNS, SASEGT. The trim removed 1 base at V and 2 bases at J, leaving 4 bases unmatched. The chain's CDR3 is CASSEGTSGAYEQYF. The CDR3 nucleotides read TGTGCCAGCAGTGAAGGAACTAGCGGCGCCTACGAGCAGTACTTC.

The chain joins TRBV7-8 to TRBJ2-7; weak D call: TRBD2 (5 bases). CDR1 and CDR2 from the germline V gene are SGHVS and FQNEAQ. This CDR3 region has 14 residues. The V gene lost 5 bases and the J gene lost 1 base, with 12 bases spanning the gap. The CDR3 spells CASSLGLYSYEQYF. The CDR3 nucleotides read TGTGCCAGCAGCCTCGGACTTTATTCCTACGAGCAGTACTTC.

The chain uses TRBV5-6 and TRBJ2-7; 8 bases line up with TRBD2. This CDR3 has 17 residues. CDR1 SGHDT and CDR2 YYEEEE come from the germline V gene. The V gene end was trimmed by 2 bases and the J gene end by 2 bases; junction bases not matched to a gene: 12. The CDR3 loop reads CASSLERGTGGTYEQYF. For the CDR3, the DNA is TGTGCCAGCAGCTTAGAGCGAGGTACGGGGGGGACCTACGAGCAGTACTTC.

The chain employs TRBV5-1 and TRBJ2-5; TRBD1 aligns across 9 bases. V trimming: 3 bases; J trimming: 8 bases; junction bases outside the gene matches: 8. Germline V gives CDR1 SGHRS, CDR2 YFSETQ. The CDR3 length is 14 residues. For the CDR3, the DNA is TGCGCCAGCAGCTCCGGACAGGGGTGGGAAACCCAGTACTTC. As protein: CASSSGQGWETQYF.

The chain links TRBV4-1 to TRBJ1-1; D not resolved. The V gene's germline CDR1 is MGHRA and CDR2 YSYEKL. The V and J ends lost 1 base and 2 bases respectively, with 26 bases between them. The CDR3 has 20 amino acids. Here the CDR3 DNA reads TGCGCCAGCAGCCAAGTTATTCTGGCGGCCTCCGGGGAAGATAACACTGAAGCTTTCTTT. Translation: CASSQVILAASGEDNTEAFF.

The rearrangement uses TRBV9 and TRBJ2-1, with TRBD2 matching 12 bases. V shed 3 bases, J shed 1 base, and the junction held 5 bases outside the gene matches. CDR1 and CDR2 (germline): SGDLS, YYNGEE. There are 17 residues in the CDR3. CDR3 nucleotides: TGTGCCAGCAGCGAAAGACTAGCGGGAGTATCCTACAATGAGCAGTTCTTC. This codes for CASSERLAGVSYNEQFF. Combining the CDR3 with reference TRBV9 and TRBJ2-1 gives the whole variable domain DSGVTQTPKHLITATGQRVTLRCSPRSGDLSVYWYQQSLDQGLQFLIQYYNGEERAKGNILERFSAQQFPDLHSELNLSSLELGDSALYFCASSERLAGVSYNEQFFGPGTRLTVL.

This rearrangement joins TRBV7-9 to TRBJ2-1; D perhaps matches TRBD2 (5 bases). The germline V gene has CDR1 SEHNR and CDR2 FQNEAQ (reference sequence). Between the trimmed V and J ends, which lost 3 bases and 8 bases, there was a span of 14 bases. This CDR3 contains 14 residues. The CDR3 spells CASSFEGYRDEQFF. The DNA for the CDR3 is TGTGCCAGCAGCTTCGAGGGATATCGGGATGAGCAGTTCTTC.

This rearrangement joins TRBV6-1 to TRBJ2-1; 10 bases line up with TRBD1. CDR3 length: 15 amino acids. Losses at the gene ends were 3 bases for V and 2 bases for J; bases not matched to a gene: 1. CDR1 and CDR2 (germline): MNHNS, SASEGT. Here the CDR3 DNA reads TGTGCCAGCAGTGAGGACAGGGGGGCCTACAATGAGCAGTTCTTC. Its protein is CASSEDRGAYNEQFF.

The chain's CDR3 is CASSQHWTGNYGYTF. The CDR3 nucleotides are TGCGCCAGCAGCCAACACTGGACAGGGAACTATGGCTACACCTTC. The chain carries TRBV4-1 and TRBJ1-2; the match to TRBD1 covers 8 bases. CDR1 and CDR2 (germline): MGHRA, YSYEKL. The CDR3 extends over 15 amino acids. V lost 2 bases to trimming and J lost 2 bases; unmatched junction nucleotides: 4.

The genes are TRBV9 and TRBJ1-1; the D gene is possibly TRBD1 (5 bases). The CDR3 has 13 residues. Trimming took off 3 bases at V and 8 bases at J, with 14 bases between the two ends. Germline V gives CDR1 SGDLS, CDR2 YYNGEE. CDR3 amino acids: CASSEGPGMEAFF. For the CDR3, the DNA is TGTGCCAGCAGCGAGGGACCGGGAATGGAAGCTTTCTTT.

The CDR3 bases are TGTGCCAGCAGCCAAGATCTGGGGCTAAGCACAGATACGCAGTATTTT. Its protein is CASSQDLGLSTDTQYF. V and J are TRBV4-2 and TRBJ2-3; a possible D gene is TRBD1 (5 bases). The ends were cut back, 0 bases at V and 0 bases at J, with 10 bases in the middle. The CDR3 contains 16 residues. The germline gives CDR1 LGHNA, CDR2 YNFKEQ.

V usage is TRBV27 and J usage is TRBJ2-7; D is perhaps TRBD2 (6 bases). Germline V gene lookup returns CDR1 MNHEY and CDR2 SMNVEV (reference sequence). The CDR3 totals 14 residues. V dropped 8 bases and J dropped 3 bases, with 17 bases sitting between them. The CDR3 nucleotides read TGTGCCAGCCATTCGACTAGGCTTGGCTACGAGCAGTACTTC. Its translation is CASHSTRLGYEQYF.

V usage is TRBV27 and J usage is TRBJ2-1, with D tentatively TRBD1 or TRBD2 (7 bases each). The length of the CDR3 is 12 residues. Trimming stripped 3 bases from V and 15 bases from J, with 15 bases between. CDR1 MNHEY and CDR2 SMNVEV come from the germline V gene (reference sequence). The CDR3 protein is CASSLGRGQPFF. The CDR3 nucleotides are TGTGCCAGCAGTTTGGGGAGGGGACAGCCGTTCTTC.

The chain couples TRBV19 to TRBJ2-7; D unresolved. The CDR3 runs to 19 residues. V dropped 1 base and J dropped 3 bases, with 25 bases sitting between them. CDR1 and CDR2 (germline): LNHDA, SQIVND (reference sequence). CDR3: CASSIATPYGRTKGYEQYF. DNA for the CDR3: TGTGCCAGTAGTATAGCCACTCCCTATGGCAGAACGAAAGGCTACGAGCAGTACTTC.